This is a list of T cell receptor beta chains from one sample in a study of control samples from healthy donors and cancer patients. Data came from immunoSEQ multiplex PCR; TCRdb stores just in-frame clones and leaves some out. The table lists 150,000 to 200,000 clones, more than 85% of them singletons, with 2% to 2.5% in the top ten. What was sequenced was blood. These receptors all stem from a woman aged 40-49 years in good health. CDR3s include the opening cysteine and the closing phenylalanine or tryptophan. The order of the fields is D gene, J gene, V gene, clone size, CDR3 DNA, CDR3 protein. A D gene is named only where the DNA matches it firmly. Clone size is not always given. Where it is, it says once, few, many or a class for expanded clones.

D: -
J: TRBJ2-7
V: TRBV19
size: -
DNA: TGTGCCAGTAGCTGGGGGCAGGCCTACGAGCAGTACTTC
CDR3: CASSWGQAYEQYF

D: -
J: TRBJ2-6
V: TRBV6-5
size: -
DNA: TGTGCCAGCAGCCGGGACGGGTCTGGGGCCAACGTCCTGACTTTC
CDR3: CASSRDGSGANVLTF

D: -
J: TRBJ2-1
V: TRBV9
size: -
DNA: TGTGCCAGCAGCGTAGCTGGGGGGGCCGCACATGAGCAGTTCTTC
CDR3: CASSVAGGAAHEQFF

D: -
J: TRBJ2-1
V: TRBV5-1
size: -
DNA: TGCGCCAGCAGCACACGGACAGTTTACAATGAGCAGTTCTTC
CDR3: CASSTRTVYNEQFF

D: -
J: TRBJ2-2
V: TRBV5-1
size: -
DNA: TGCGCCAGCAGCTTGTCGGGGGAGCTGTTTTTT
CDR3: CASSLSGELFF

D: -
J: TRBJ1-4
V: TRBV4-1
size: once
DNA: TGCGCCAGCAGCCAAGATGTTCCAGGGGCTGTCGGAAAACTGTTTTTT
CDR3: CASSQDVPGAVGKLFF

D: TRBD1
J: TRBJ2-1
V: TRBV5-1
size: -
DNA: TGCGCCAGCAGCTTAGGGACAGGGGGTAATGAGCAGTTCTTC
CDR3: CASSLGTGGNEQFF

D: -
J: TRBJ2-5
V: TRBV5-1
size: -
DNA: TGCGCCAGCAGCTTCGAAGCGGCCCGGTGGGAGACCCAGTACTTC
CDR3: CASSFEAARWETQYF

D: -
J: TRBJ1-6
V: TRBV6-5
size: -
DNA: TGTGCCAGCAGTTACTCGTCAAAATATTCACCCCTCCACTTT
CDR3: CASSYSSKYSPLHF

D: -
J: TRBJ2-6
V: TRBV4-2
size: -
DNA: TGTGCCAGCAGCCAAGCAGTGGCGGGCGCTGGGGCCAACGTCCTGACTTTC
CDR3: CASSQAVAGAGANVLTF

D: -
J: TRBJ1-1
V: TRBV7-9
size: -
DNA: TGTGCCAGCAGCTTAGCAACAGGGAGTGGGAGCACTGAAGCTTTCTTT
CDR3: CASSLATGSGSTEAFF

D: -
J: TRBJ1-1
V: TRBV20-1
size: -
DNA: TGCAGTGCTAGTTCCACAGTTGAAGCTTTCTTT
CDR3: CSASSTVEAFF